These T cell receptor beta chains were read from a single sample in a study of shared clonotypes between healthy human individuals. Produced via immunoSEQ multiplex PCR; TCRdb's table is partial and in-frame only. The data contain millions of clones, 85% to 95% of them seen just once; the ten biggest clones take up 0.39%. Sequencing input: naive CD4+ T cells from PBMCs. The source of these receptors is a man aged 18-30 years in good health. Some clones in this sample may be carry-over from other donors' samples. The CDR3 runs from the conserved cysteine through the conserved F or W. Each record gives: V gene, D gene, clone size, J gene, CDR3 protein, CDR3 DNA. D genes are given only for firm matches. A clone size is listed for some rows: how often the clone was seen (once, few, many), or a class if it is expanded.

>TRBV19|TRBD1|.|TRBJ1-2
CASSIFGRGLLGGYTF
TGTGCCAGTAGTATATTTGGCAGGGGGCTGTTGGGTGGCTACACCTTC
>TRBV28|.|few|TRBJ1-2
CASSLKGGARNYGYTF
TGTGCCAGCAGTCTAAAGGGGGGGGCCCGAAACTATGGCTACACCTTC
>TRBV19|.|.|TRBJ1-2
CASRLIRDTGRIGYGYTF
TGTGCCAGTAGACTAATCCGGGACACCGGGAGGATAGGCTATGGCTACACCTTC
>TRBV12-5|TRBD2|once|TRBJ2-7
CASGVGGTSEQYF
TGTGCTAGTGGTGTTGGGGGGACTAGCGAGCAGTACTTC
>TRBV7-2|.|.|TRBJ2-7
CASSFSSGPYEQYF
TGTGCCAGCAGCTTCAGTAGCGGACCCTACGAGCAGTACTTC
>TRBV20-1|.|.|TRBJ2-3
CSVTGADTQYF
TGCAGTGTAACAGGCGCAGATACGCAGTATTTT
>TRBV19|TRBD2|once|TRBJ2-1
CASSISGSLNEQFF
TGTGCCAGTAGTATAAGCGGGAGTCTCAATGAGCAGTTCTTC
>TRBV18|TRBD1|.|TRBJ1-3
CASSPIGQGDSGNTIYF
TGTGCCAGCTCCCCTATCGGACAGGGGGACTCTGGAAACACCATATATTTT
>TRBV9|.|once|TRBJ2-2
CASSAGGPYTGELFF
TGTGCCAGCAGCGCCGGAGGACCGTACACCGGGGAGCTGTTTTTT
>TRBV30|.|once|TRBJ2-5
CAWRELGETQYF
TGTGCCTGGAGGGAACTTGGGGAGACCCAGTACTTC
>TRBV2|.|.|TRBJ1-3
CASNRRATGNTIYF
TGTGCCAGCAACCGAAGGGCTACCGGAAACACCATATATTTT
>TRBV16|.|.|TRBJ2-1
CASSRRLVTNNEQFF
TGTGCCAGCAGCCGCAGACTAGTAACCAACAATGAGCAGTTCTTC
>TRBV7-2|.|.|TRBJ2-2
CASSHPPAPGELFF
TGTGCCAGCAGCCACCCCCCTGCCCCCGGGGAGCTGTTTTTT
>TRBV6-1|TRBD1|.|TRBJ2-7
CAGQTGRTGSEQYF
TGTGCCGGCCAGACAGGGAGAACGGGCAGCGAGCAGTACTTC
>TRBV14|TRBD2|.|TRBJ2-2
CASRTSLNTGELFF
TGTGCCAGCAGGACTAGCCTAAACACCGGGGAGCTGTTTTTT
>TRBV29-1|TRBD1|once|TRBJ2-7
CSVYGQGSSYEQYF
TGCAGCGTATACGGACAGGGGTCCTCCTACGAGCAGTACTTC
>TRBV7-9|.|.|TRBJ1-2
CASSPWTARGVGYTF
TGTGCCAGCAGCCCCTGGACAGCGAGGGGCGTGGGCTACACCTTC
>TRBV19|TRBD2|.|TRBJ2-7
CASSIASGSSYEQYF
TGTGCCAGTAGTATTGCTAGCGGAAGCTCCTACGAGCAGTACTTC
>TRBV20-1|.|.|TRBJ2-5
CSAGMGETQYF
TGCAGTGCTGGAATGGGAGAGACCCAGTACTTC
>TRBV7-2|TRBD1|.|TRBJ2-3
CASSTQGADTQYF
TGTGCCAGCAGCACGCAGGGGGCAGATACGCAGTATTTT
>TRBV7-2|.|.|TRBJ2-1
CASSLLGHEQFF
TGTGCCAGCAGCTTGCTCGGACATGAGCAGTTCTTC
>TRBV5-1|.|.|TRBJ2-5
CASSPVGTQETQYF
TGCGCCAGCAGCCCCGTTGGGACACAAGAGACCCAGTACTTC
>TRBV9|.|.|TRBJ1-4
CASSEPRRGGNEKLFF
TGTGCCAGCAGCGAACCACGAAGGGGTGGTAATGAAAAACTGTTTTTT
>TRBV6-4|TRBD2|.|TRBJ2-2
CASSPEGISGIAGELFF
TGTGCCAGCAGTCCCGAAGGTATTAGCGGGATCGCCGGGGAGCTGTTTTTT
>TRBV27|TRBD1|.|TRBJ1-4
CASRRTGQGGTHLLFF
TGTGCCAGCAGGCGAACCGGACAGGGGGGCACTCATTTACTGTTTTTT
>TRBV5-4|TRBD1|.|TRBJ1-2
CASSPPGQGGNYGYTF
TGTGCCAGCAGCCCACCGGGACAGGGGGGGAACTATGGCTACACCTTC
>TRBV28|TRBD2|.|TRBJ2-1
CASSPPSASGYNEQFF
TGTGCCAGCAGTCCCCCCTCGGCTAGCGGATACAATGAGCAGTTCTTC
>TRBV5-6|.|.|TRBJ2-1
CASSKGPRNNEQFF
TGTGCCAGCAGCAAGGGACCGCGCAACAATGAGCAGTTCTTC
>TRBV5-1|.|.|TRBJ2-1
CASTPESSYNEQFF
TGCGCCAGTACGCCCGAGAGCTCCTACAATGAGCAGTTCTTC
>TRBV27|TRBD1|.|TRBJ2-6
CASSPGVTRDRGANVLTF
TGTGCCAGCAGTCCAGGGGTTACTCGGGACAGGGGAGCCAACGTCCTGACTTTC
>TRBV28|TRBD1|.|TRBJ1-2
CASKPGTGRIYGYTF
TGTGCCAGCAAACCCGGGACAGGGAGAATCTATGGCTACACCTTC
>TRBV7-3|.|.|TRBJ2-7
CASSSQRGGQNEQYF
TGTGCCAGCAGCTCCCAGCGAGGAGGCCAAAACGAGCAGTACTTC
>TRBV5-8|TRBD1|few|TRBJ1-2
CASSRQGNYGYTF
TGTGCCAGCAGCCGACAGGGTAACTATGGCTACACCTTC
>TRBV5-1|TRBD2|.|TRBJ2-7
CASSPWTSGRSYEQYF
TGCGCCAGCAGCCCCTGGACTAGCGGGAGGTCCTACGAGCAGTACTTC
>TRBV19|.|few|TRBJ1-4
CASSIFEEKLFF
TGTGCCAGTAGTATCTTCGAAGAAAAACTGTTTTTT
>TRBV5-1|TRBD1|.|TRBJ2-6
CASTTGVGANVLTF
TGCGCCAGCACTACAGGGGTCGGGGCCAACGTCCTGACTTTC
>TRBV5-4|.|.|TRBJ2-7
CASSPGHVYEQYF
TGTGCCAGCAGCCCGGGACACGTCTACGAGCAGTACTTC
>TRBV5-4|.|.|TRBJ2-3
CASSFITDTQYF
TGTGCCAGCAGCTTCATAACAGATACGCAGTATTTT
>TRBV5-4|TRBD2|.|TRBJ2-1
CASSLFPGLALDNEQFF
TGTGCCAGCAGCCTCTTCCCGGGACTAGCGCTAGATAATGAGCAGTTCTTC
>TRBV18|TRBD2|.|TRBJ2-3
CASSPPGLAGSTDTQYF
TGTGCCAGCTCACCACCGGGCCTAGCGGGAAGCACAGATACGCAGTATTTT
>TRBV4-3|TRBD2|.|TRBJ2-3
CASSQGSSGGTDTQYF
TGCGCCAGCAGCCAAGGGTCTAGCGGGGGCACAGATACGCAGTATTTT
>TRBV7-6|.|.|TRBJ2-7
CASSVAQTATYEQYF
TGTGCCAGCAGCGTCGCCCAGACAGCGACCTACGAGCAGTACTTC
>TRBV6-5|TRBD2|once|TRBJ2-3
CASRSSGRGTDTQYF
TGTGCCAGCAGATCCAGCGGGAGGGGCACAGATACGCAGTATTTT
>TRBV5-4|.|.|TRBJ2-2
CASSFESTNTGELFF
TGTGCCAGCAGCTTTGAGTCCACGAACACCGGGGAGCTGTTTTTT
>TRBV15|.|.|TRBJ2-7
CATSRGGAVSGSEQYF
TGTGCCACCAGCAGAGGGGGGGCTGTGTCGGGGAGCGAGCAGTACTTC
>TRBV6-5|.|.|TRBJ1-5
CASPRWRNQPQHF
TGTGCCAGCCCCCGGTGGCGCAATCAGCCCCAGCATTTT
>TRBV30|.|.|TRBJ1-5
CAWSISGGTFQPQHF
TGTGCCTGGAGTATATCCGGGGGAACCTTTCAGCCCCAGCATTTT
>TRBV6-1|.|.|TRBJ2-7
CASKFGYYEQYF
TGTGCCAGCAAGTTCGGGTACTACGAGCAGTACTTC
>TRBV11-2|TRBD2|.|TRBJ2-7
CASSSLAGGFAYEQYF
TGTGCCAGCAGTTCACTAGCGGGAGGATTTGCCTACGAGCAGTACTTC
>TRBV7-6|TRBD1|.|TRBJ2-1
CASSGSGQPYNEQFF
TGTGCCAGCAGCGGATCGGGACAGCCGTACAATGAGCAGTTCTTC
>TRBV5-1|.|.|TRBJ2-2
CASSLVVFPGELFF
TGCGCCAGCAGCTTGGTGGTATTTCCCGGGGAGCTGTTTTTT
>TRBV7-2|TRBD2|.|TRBJ2-5
CASSLARTSAPLGQYF
TGTGCCAGCAGCTTAGCGAGGACTAGCGCACCATTGGGACAGTACTTC
>TRBV19|.|.|TRBJ2-1
CASSIMRGNEQFF
TGTGCCAGTAGTATCATGCGCGGCAATGAGCAGTTCTTC
>TRBV16|TRBD1|.|TRBJ2-7
CASSPRDRGGEQYF
TGTGCCAGCAGCCCCCGGGACAGGGGAGGCGAGCAGTACTTC
>TRBV21-1|.|.|TRBJ2-5
CASISRLAGGLKTQYF
TGTGCCAGCATCAGCCGACTAGCGGGAGGTCTGAAGACCCAGTACTTC
>TRBV28|.|once|TRBJ1-2
CASSFLQAQFYGYTF
TGTGCCAGCAGTTTTTTACAGGCCCAGTTCTATGGCTACACCTTC
>TRBV4-1|.|.|TRBJ2-7
CASSHRENYEQYF
TGCGCCAGCAGCCATAGAGAGAACTACGAGCAGTACTTC